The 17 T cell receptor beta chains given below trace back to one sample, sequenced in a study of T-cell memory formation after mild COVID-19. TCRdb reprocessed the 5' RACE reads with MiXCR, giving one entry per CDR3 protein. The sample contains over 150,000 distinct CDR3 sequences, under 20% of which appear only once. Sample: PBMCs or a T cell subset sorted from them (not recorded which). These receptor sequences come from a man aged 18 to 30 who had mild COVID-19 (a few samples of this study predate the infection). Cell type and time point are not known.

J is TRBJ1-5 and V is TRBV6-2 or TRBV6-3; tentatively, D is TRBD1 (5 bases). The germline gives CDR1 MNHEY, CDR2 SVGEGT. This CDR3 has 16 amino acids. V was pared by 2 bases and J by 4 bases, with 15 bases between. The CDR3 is CASSYDFQGRNQPQHF. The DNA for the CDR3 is TGTGCCAGCAGTTACGACTTCCAGGGAAGGAATCAGCCCCAGCATTTT.

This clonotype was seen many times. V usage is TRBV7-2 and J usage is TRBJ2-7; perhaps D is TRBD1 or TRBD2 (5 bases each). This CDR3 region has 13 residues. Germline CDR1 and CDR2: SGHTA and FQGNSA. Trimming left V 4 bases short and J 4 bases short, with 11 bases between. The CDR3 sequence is CASSWDEQYEQYF. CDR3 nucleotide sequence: TGTGCCAGCAGCTGGGACGAGCAATACGAGCAGTACTTC.

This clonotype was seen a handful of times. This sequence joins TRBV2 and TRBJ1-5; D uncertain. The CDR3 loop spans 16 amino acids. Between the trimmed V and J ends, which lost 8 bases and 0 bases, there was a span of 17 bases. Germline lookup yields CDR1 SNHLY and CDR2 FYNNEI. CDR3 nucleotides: TGTGCCAGCTCAATTGAGGCTGGATATAGCAATCAGCCCCAGCATTTT. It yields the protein CASSIEAGYSNQPQHF. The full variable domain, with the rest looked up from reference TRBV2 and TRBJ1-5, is EPEVTQTPSHQVTQMGQEVILRCVPISNHLYFYWYRQILGQKVEFLVSFYNNEISEKSEIFDDQFSVERPDGSNFTLKIRSTKLEDSAMYFCASSIEAGYSNQPQHFGDGTRLSIL.

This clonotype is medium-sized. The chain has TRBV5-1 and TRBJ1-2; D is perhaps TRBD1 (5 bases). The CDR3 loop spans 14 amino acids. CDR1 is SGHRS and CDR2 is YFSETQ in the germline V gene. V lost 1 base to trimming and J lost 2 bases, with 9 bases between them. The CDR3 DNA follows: TGCGCCAGCAGCTTGTCCCCAGGGAACTATGGCTACACCTTC. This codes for CASSLSPGNYGYTF.

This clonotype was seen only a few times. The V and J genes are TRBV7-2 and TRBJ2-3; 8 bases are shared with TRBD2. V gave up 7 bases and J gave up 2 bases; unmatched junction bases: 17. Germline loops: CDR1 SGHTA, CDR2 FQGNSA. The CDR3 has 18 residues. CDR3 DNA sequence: TGTGCCAGCACGGTTTCGGTTTTTGCGGGGGGTTACACAGATACGCAGTATTTT. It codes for CASTVSVFAGGYTDTQYF.

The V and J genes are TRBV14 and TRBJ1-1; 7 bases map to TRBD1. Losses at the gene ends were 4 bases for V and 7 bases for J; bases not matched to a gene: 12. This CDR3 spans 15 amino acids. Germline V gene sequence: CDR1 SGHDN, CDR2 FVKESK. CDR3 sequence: CASSRNRGLSGEAFF. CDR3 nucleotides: TGTGCCAGCAGCCGCAACAGGGGCCTCTCCGGTGAAGCTTTCTTT.

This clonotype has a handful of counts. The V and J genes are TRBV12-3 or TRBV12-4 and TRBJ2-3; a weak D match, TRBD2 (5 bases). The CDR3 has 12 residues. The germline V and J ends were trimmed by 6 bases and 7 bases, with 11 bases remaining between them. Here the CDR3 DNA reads TGTGCCAGCAGAATTAGCGAGAATACGCAGTATTTT. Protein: CASRISENTQYF.

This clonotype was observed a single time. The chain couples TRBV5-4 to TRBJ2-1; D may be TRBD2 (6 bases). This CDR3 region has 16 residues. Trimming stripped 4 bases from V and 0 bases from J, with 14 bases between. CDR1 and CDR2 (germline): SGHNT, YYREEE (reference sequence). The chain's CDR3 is CASSTGGASSYNEQFF. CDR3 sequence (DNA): TGTGCCAGCAGCACCGGAGGGGCCTCCTCCTACAATGAGCAGTTCTTC.

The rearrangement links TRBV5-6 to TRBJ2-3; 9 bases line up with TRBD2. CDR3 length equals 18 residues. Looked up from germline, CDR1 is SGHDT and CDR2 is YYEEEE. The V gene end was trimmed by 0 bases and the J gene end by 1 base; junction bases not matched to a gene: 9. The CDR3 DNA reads TGTGCCAGCAGCTTGGTCTGGCGGGGGGGCCAGGGCACAGATACGCAGTATTTT. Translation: CASSLVWRGGQGTDTQYF.

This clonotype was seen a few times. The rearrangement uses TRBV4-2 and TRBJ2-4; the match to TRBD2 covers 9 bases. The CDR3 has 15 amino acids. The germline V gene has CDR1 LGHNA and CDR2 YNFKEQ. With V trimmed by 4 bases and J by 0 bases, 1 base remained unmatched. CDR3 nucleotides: TGTGCCAGCAGCCTAGCGGGGGAAGCCAAAAACATTCAGTACTTC. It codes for CASSLAGEAKNIQYF.

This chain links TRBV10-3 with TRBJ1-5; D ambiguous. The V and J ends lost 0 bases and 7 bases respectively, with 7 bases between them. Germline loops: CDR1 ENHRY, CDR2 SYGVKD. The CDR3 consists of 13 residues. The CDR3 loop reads CAISESVPQPQHF. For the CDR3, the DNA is TGTGCCATCAGTGAGTCTGTGCCCCAGCCCCAGCATTTT.

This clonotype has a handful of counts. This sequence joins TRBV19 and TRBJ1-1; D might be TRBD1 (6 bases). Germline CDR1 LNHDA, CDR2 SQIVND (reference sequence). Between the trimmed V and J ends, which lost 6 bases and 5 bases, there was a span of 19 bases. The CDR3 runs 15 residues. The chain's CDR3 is CASRIAGGRWTEAFF. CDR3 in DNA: TGTGCCAGTAGAATTGCGGGGGGGCGTTGGACTGAAGCTTTCTTT.

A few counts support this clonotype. CDR3 in amino acids: CASSLVAPTDTQYF. The CDR3 region has the DNA TGTGCCAGCAGCTTAGTTGCGCCCACAGATACGCAGTATTTT. The V call is TRBV11-2, the J call TRBJ2-3; unclear D gene. Deletions cut 1 base from V and 2 bases from J, with 7 bases between. Germline V lookup: CDR1 SGHAT, CDR2 FQNNGV. The CDR3 loop spans 14 amino acids.

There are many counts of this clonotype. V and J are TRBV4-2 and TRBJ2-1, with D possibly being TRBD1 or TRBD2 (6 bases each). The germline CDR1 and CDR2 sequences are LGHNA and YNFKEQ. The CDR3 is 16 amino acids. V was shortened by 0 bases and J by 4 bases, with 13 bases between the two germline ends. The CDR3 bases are TGTGCCAGCAGCCAAGATCCGGGGGCAGGGTACAATGAGCAGTTCTTC. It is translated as CASSQDPGAGYNEQFF.

CDR3 sequence reads: CASSLHNTDTQYF. CDR3 DNA: TGTGCCAGCAGCTTGCACAACACAGATACGCAGTATTTT. The chain uses TRBV5-6 and TRBJ2-3; unclear D gene. This CDR3 region has 13 residues. V was cut by 1 base and J by 2 bases, with 5 bases left in between. The germline gives CDR1 SGHDT, CDR2 YYEEEE.

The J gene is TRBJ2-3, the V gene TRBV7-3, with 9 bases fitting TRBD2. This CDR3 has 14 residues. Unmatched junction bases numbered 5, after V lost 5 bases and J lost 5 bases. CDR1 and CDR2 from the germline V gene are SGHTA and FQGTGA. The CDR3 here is CASSNRTSVDTQYF. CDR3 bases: TGTGCCAGCAGCAATCGGACTAGCGTAGATACGCAGTATTTT.

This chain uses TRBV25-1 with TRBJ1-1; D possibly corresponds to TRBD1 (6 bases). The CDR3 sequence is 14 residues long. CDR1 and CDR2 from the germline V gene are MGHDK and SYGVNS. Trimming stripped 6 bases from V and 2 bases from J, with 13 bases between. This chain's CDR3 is CASRWGASNTEAFF. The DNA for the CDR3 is TGTGCCAGCAGATGGGGGGCTTCCAACACTGAAGCTTTCTTT.